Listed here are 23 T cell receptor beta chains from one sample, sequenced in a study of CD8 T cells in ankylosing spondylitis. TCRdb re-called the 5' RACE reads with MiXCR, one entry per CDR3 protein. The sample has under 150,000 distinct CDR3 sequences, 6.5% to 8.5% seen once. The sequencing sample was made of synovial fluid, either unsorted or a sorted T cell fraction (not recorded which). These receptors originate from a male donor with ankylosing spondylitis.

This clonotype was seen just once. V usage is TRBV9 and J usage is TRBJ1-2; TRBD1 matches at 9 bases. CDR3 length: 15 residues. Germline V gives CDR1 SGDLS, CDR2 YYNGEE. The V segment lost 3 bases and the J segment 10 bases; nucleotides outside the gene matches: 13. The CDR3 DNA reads TGTGCCAGCAGCGGAACCACGACAGGGGGTCCTCACTACACCTTC. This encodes CASSGTTTGGPHYTF. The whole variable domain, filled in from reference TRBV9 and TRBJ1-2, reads DSGVTQTPKHLITATGQRVTLRCSPRSGDLSVYWYQQSLDQGLQFLIQYYNGEERAKGNILERFSAQQFPDLHSELNLSSLELGDSALYFCASSGTTTGGPHYTFGSGTRLTVV.

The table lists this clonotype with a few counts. The CDR3 nucleotides read TGTGCCAGCAGCCGCGGACAGGGCTGGGAGACCCAGTACTTC. Its translation is CASSRGQGWETQYF. The chain combines TRBV11-2 with TRBJ2-5; 8 nucleotides align to TRBD1. The length of the CDR3 is 14 residues. CDR1 is SGHAT and CDR2 is FQNNGV in the germline V gene. V lost 5 bases to trimming and J lost 5 bases; unmatched junction nucleotides: 7.

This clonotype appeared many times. CDR3 sequence reads: CASSQELRGELFF. The CDR3 nucleotides are TGCGCCAGCAGCCAAGAGCTAAGAGGGGAGCTGTTTTTT. This chain joins TRBV4-3 and TRBJ2-2; no definite D call. CDR3 length: 13 amino acids. The ends were cut back, 0 bases at V and 8 bases at J, with 7 bases in the middle. Germline CDR1 and CDR2: LGHNA and YSLEER.

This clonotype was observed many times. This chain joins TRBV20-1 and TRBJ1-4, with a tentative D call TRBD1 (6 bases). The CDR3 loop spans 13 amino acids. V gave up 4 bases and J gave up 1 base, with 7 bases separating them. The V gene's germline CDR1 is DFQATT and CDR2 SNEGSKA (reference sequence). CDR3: CSAIRGTNEKLFF. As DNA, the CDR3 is TGCAGTGCTATCAGGGGAACTAATGAAAAACTGTTTTTT.

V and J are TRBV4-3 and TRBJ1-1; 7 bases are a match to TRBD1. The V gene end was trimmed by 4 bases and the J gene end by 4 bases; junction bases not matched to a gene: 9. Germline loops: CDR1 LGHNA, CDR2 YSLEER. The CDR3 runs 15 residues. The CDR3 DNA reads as TGCGCCAGCAGCCGGCAGGGGGGCGCAGGCACTGAAGCTTTCTTT. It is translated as CASSRQGGAGTEAFF.

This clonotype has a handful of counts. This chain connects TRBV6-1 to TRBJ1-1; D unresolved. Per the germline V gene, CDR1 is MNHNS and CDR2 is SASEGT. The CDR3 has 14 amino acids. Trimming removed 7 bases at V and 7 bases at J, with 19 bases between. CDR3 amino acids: CASNLGGFGVEAFF. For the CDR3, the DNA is TGTGCCAGCAACCTAGGAGGGTTCGGGGTTGAAGCTTTCTTT.

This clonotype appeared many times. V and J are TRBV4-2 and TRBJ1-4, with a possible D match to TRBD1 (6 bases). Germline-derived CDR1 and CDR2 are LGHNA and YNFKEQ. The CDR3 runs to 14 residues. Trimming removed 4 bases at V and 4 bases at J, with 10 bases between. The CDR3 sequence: CASSPDRLNEKLFF. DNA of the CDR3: TGTGCCAGCAGCCCAGACAGGCTTAATGAAAAACTGTTTTTT.

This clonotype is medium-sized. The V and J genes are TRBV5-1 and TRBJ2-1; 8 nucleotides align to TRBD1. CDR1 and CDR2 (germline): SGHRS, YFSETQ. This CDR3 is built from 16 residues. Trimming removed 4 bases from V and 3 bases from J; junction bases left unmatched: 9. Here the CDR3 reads CASSPSGTGHYNEQFF. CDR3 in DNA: TGCGCCAGCAGCCCATCCGGGACAGGCCACTACAATGAGCAGTTCTTC.

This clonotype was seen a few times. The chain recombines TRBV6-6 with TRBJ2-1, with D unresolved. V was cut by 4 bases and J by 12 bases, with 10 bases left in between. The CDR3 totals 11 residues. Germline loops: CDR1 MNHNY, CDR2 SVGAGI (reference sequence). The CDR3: CASSSDSRQFF. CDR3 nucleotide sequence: TGTGCCAGCAGTTCCGATTCTAGGCAGTTCTTC.

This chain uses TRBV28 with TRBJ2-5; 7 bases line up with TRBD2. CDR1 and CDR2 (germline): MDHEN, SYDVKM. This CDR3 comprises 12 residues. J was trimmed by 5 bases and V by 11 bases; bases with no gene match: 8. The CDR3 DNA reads TGTGCCGTGGGGACTACCAAGGAGACCCAGTACTTC. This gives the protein CAVGTTKETQYF.

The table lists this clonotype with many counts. The CDR3 loop is CASSLVGPEDEQFF. The DNA of the CDR3 is TGTGCCAGCAGTTTAGTTGGGCCAGAGGATGAGCAGTTCTTC. The V call is TRBV27, the J call TRBJ2-1; D ambiguous. V was pared by 2 bases and J by 8 bases, with 13 bases between. This CDR3 region has 14 residues. The germline CDR1 and CDR2 sequences are MNHEY and SMNVEV (reference sequence).

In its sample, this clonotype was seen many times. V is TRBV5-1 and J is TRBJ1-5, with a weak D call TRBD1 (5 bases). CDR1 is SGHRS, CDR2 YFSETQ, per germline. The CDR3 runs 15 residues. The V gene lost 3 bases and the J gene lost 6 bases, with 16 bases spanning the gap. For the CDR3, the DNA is TGCGCCAGCAGCTGGGGGTCTGGGGAGGGTCAGCCCCAGCATTTT. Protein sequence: CASSWGSGEGQPQHF.

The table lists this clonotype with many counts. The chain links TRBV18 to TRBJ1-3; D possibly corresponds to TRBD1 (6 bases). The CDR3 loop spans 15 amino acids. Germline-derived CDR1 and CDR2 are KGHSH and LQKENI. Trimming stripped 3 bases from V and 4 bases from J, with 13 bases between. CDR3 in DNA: TGTGCCAGCTCACCCCAAACAGGGAGAGGAAACACCATATATTTT. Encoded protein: CASSPQTGRGNTIYF.

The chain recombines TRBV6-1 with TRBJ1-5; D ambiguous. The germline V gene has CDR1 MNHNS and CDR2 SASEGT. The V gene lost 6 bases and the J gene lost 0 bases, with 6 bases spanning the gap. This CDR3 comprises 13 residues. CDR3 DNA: TGTGCCAGCAGCGCGGTTAGCAATCAGCCCCAGCATTTT. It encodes CASSAVSNQPQHF.

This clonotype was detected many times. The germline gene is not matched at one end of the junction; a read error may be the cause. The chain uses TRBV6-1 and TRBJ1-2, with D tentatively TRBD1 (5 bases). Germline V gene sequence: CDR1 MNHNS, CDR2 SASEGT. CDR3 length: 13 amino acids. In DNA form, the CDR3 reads TGTGCCGGCAGTCGGGGCGCCGGCTATGGCTACACCTTC. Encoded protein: CAGSRGAGYGYTF.

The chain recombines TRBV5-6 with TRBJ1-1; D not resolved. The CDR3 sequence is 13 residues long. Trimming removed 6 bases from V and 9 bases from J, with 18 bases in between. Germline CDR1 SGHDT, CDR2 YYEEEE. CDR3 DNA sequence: TGTGCCAGCACCTCTGTTGGGGTAAATCAAGCTTTCTTT. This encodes CASTSVGVNQAFF. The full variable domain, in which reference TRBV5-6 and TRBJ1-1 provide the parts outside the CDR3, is DAGVTQSPTHLIKTRGQQVTLRCSPKSGHDTVSWYQQALGQGPQFIFQYYEEEERQRGNFPDRFSGHQFPNYSSELNVNALLLGDSALYLCASTSVGVNQAFFGQGTRLTVV.

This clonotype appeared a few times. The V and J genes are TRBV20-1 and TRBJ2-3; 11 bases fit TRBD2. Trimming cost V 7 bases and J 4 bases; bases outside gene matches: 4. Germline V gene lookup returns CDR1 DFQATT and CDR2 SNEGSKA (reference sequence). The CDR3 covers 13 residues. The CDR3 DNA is TGCAGTGTAGCGGGAGGGTTGGCAGATACGCAGTATTTT. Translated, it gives CSVAGGLADTQYF.

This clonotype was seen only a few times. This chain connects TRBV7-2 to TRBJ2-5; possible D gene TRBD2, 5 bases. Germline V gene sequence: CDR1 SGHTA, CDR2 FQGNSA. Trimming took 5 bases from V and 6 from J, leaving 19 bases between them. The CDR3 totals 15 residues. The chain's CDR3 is CASSPQLSSMKTQYF. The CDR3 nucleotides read TGTGCCAGCAGCCCCCAGCTGTCTAGCATGAAGACCCAGTACTTC. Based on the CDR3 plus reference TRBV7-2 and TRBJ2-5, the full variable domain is GAGVSQSPSNKVTEKGKDVELRCDPISGHTALYWYRQSLGQGLEFLIYFQGNSAPDKSGLPSDRFSAERTGGSVSTLTIQRTQQEDSAVYLCASSPQLSSMKTQYFGPGTRLLVL.

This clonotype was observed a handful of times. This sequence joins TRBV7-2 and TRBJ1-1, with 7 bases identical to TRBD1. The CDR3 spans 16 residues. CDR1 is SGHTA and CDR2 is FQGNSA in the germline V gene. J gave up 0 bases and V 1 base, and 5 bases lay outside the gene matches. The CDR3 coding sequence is TGTGCCAGCAGCTTAGATCGACAGGGCCTGAACACTGAAGCTTTCTTT. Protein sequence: CASSLDRQGLNTEAFF.

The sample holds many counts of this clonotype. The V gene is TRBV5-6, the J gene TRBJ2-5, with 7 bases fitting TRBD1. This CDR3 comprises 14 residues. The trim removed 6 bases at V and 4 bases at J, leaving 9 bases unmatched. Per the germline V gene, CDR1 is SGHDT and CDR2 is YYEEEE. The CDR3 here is CASTYRGLGETQYF. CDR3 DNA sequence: TGTGCCAGCACGTACAGGGGCTTGGGAGAGACCCAGTACTTC.

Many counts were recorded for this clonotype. The CDR3 spells CASSLETGFTRETQYF. In DNA form, the CDR3 reads TGTGCCAGCAGCTTAGAGACAGGTTTCACAAGGGAGACCCAGTACTTC. The V gene is TRBV7-2, the J gene TRBJ2-5, with D possibly TRBD1 on 6 matching bases. The V gene lost 1 base and the J gene lost 5 bases, with 17 bases spanning the gap. CDR1 is SGHTA and CDR2 is FQGNSA in the germline V gene. This CDR3 is 16 amino acids long.

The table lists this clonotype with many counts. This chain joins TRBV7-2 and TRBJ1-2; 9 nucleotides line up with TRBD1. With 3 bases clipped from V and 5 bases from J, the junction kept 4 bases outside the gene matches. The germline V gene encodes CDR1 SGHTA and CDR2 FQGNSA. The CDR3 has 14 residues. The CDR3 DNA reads TGTGCCAGCAGCTTCTCTGGACAGGGGTATGGCTACACCTTC. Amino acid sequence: CASSFSGQGYGYTF. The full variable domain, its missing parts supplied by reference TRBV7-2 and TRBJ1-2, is GAGVSQSPSNKVTEKGKDVELRCDPISGHTALYWYRQSLGQGLEFLIYFQGNSAPDKSGLPSDRFSAERTGGSVSTLTIQRTQQEDSAVYLCASSFSGQGYGYTFGSGTRLTVV.

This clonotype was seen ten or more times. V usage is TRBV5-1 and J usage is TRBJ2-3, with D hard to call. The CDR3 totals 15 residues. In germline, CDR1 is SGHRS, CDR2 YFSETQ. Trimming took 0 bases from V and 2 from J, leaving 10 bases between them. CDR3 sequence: CASSLARSHTDTQYF. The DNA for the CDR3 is TGCGCCAGCAGCTTGGCCAGGAGCCACACAGATACGCAGTATTTT. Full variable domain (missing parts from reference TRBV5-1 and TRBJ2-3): KAGVTQTPRYLIKTRGQQVTLSCSPISGHRSVSWYQQTPGQGLQFLFEYFSETQRNKGNFPGRFSGRQFSNSRSEMNVSTLELGDSALYLCASSLARSHTDTQYFGPGTRLTVL.